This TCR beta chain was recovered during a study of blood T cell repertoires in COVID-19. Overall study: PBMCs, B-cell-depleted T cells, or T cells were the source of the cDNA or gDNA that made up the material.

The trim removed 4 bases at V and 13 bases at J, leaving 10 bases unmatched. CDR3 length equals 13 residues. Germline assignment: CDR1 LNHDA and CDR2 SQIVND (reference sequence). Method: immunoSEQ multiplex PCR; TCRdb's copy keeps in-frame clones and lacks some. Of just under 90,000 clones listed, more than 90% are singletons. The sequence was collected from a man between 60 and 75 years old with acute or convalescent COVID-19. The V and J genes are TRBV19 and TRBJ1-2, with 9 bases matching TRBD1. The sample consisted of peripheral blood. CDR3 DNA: TGTGCCAGTAGTACCCCGGGACAGGGCGTTCTCACCTTC. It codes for CASSTPGQGVLTF.